This TCR beta chain is drawn from a study of shared clonotypes between healthy human individuals (dated by TCRdb to 2019 to 2021). Concerning the study at large: A few men and two women, aged 18 to 49 years, made up the cohort. Between about 0.8 and 9 billion PBMCs per donor were obtained by leukapheresis. To estimate repertoire size and how much clonotypes are shared between individuals, the study performed deep sequencing of blood TCR repertoires from about 5 healthy adults. To increase sequencing depth and limit assay-specific biases, TCR repertoire library preparation and sequencing were carried out by different laboratories using diverse techniques. For each donor, three plates each were used for CD4 naive and CD4 memory, two plates were used for CD8 naive, and one plate was used for CD8 memory. Here is what the overall study found, with its caveats: Pairwise subsampling led to the expectation that sequencing depth would affect the degree of clonotype sharing among donors. Naive subsets generally had larger estimated clonotype richness than memory subsets did. Compared with non-shared clonotypes, the clonotypes found in all four sorted-subset donors had higher generation probabilities. Rarefaction of sorted-subset datasets indicated incomplete sequencing despite the large sequencing depth. Roughly 5% of naive CD4, more than 3% of naive CD8, about 2.4% of memory CD4, and less than 0.45% of memory CD8 clonotypes were shared across several donors. Only blood was sampled, and tissue TCR repertoires likely differ from those in blood. The genetic and exposure-history diversity represented was limited by the small number of donors.

For this clone: Its antigen has not been determined. No base quality values were provided; no much bigger clone lies one nucleotide off.

CD8 naive samples consisted of CD45RO-negative cells that were positively selected for CCR7, yielding a CD45RA+CCR7+ population without TemRA cells. Healthy HIV-negative adults with no recently reported acute infections or vaccinations were included as donors. Every donor was a Caucasian adult living in Nashville, Tennessee, USA. Blood was collected by leukapheresis, and PBMCs were isolated by Ficoll-Histopaque density gradient centrifugation and then cryopreserved in liquid nitrogen vapor phase. Analytical flow cytometry was used to check the purity and quantity of every magnetically sorted T cell population. From each sorted fraction, genomic DNA was isolated and quantified by UV absorbance on a Nanodrop 2000c. CDR3 length: 13 amino acids, cysteine to phenylalanine. Kept here is only the CDR3 DNA, which spans 39 bases and is read in frame from base 1. CDR1 and CDR2 are drawn from the germline V gene: SGHRS, YFSETQ. Trimming removed 4 bases from V and 4 bases from J, leaving 11 bases between the germline ends.

TCR CDR3 regions were amplified from genomic DNA by multiplex PCR using the deep immunoSEQ assay. Genomic DNA extracted from each cell subset was distributed evenly over all wells of several immunoSEQ 96-well plates, and each plate served as one replicate. For sorted subsets, each replicate PCR was loaded with approximately 190 ng genomic DNA, equivalent to 25,000 to 35,000 T cell genomes. Purified libraries were measured with a Qubit 3.0 fluorometer, size-checked on a Bioanalyzer 2100, and measured again with the KAPA Library Quantification kit. Every immunoSEQ 96-well plate was sequenced on a dedicated single-read 150-cycle Illumina NextSeq 550 flow cell. The source study handled its data this way. Because the immunoSEQ output held only junctional sequences and lacked quality scores, the filtering could not match the filtering applied to full-length reads. Sequences were annotated with PyIR, a Python wrapper for IgBLAST v1.9, and V/J genes and CDR3 were assigned using IMGT germline references. Reads with weak V/J assignments (E-value above 1e-6), missing CDR3, stop codons, out-of-frame junctions, or ambiguous translated residues were removed. V3J clonotypes were defined as sequences sharing an identical inferred V gene, J gene, and CDR3 amino acid sequence. Percentage overlap between repertoires was computed as shared unique clonotypes divided by the size of the smaller repertoire. Richness of each repertoire was evaluated using RTK rarefaction, the Chao1 estimator, and Recon v2.1 estimates of unobserved clonotypes. Generation probabilities for all TCRbeta clonotypes obtained by the gDNA method from a few donors were computed using OLGA. TCRdb stores this immuneACCESS table with in-frame sequences only. Part of the clones is absent; in the studies checked, under half of the shortfall reflects unresolved V genes, and no reason is known for the rest. The DNA gave D and trimming, while V, J and clone size come from that table. Across this sample there are some 2 million clones, with about 95% seen only once. The top ten hold 1.1% of the sample.

This sequence was found in a man aged 18-30 years in good health. Sequencing was performed on naive CD8+ T cells sorted from blood. What this sample's cell subset or site label stands for: CD45RA+CCR7+. This receptor chain uses TRBV5-1 and TRBJ2-5; the D segment cannot be called with confidence. Read as DNA, the sequence is TGCGCCAGCAGCGGGCTGCCCCGAGAGACCCAGTACTTC. This encodes CASSGLPRETQYF.